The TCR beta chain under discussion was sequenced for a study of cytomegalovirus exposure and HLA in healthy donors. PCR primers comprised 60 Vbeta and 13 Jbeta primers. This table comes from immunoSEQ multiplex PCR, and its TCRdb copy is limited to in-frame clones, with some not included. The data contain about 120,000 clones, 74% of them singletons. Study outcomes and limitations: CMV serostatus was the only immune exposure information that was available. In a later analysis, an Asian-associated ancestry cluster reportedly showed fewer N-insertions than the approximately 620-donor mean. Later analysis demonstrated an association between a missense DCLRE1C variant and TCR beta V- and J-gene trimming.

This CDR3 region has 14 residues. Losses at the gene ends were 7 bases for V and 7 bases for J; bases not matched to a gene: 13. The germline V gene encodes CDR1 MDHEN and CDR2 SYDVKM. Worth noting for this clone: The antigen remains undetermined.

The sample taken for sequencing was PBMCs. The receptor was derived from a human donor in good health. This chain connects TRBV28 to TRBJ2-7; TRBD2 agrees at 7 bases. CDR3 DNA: TGTGCCAGCATTAAGGGTGGCGGGAGAAGGGAGCAGTACTTC. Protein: CASIKGGGRREQYF.